This T cell receptor (beta chain) originates from a study of blood T cell repertoires in COVID-19. Looking at the study overall: Samples came from the United States, Italy and Spain, spanning acute and convalescent COVID-19. In each case, the material was cDNA or gDNA derived from T cells, B-cell-depleted T cells, or PBMCs.

Trimming removed 3 bases from V and 5 bases from J; junction bases left unmatched: 2. Looked up from germline, CDR1 is LNHNV and CDR2 is YYDKDF (reference sequence). The CDR3 extends over 13 amino acids. Methods used by the authors: Amplification with reference gene primers provided the estimates of nucleated cell counts. The protocol was immunoSEQ multiplex PCR, while the TCRdb copy is restricted to in-frame clones and leaves out a portion. D and trimming come from the DNA, and the V and J calls and clone size come from that table. The sample includes approximately 200,000 clones, roughly 80% of them seen just once.

The gene calls are TRBV15 and TRBJ1-1; 8 bases agree with TRBD1. This clonotype originated in a woman older than 75 with acute or convalescent COVID-19. What was sequenced was peripheral blood. For the CDR3, the DNA is TGTGCCACCAGCAGGGACAGGGTAACTGAAGCTTTCTTT. It specifies CATSRDRVTEAFF.